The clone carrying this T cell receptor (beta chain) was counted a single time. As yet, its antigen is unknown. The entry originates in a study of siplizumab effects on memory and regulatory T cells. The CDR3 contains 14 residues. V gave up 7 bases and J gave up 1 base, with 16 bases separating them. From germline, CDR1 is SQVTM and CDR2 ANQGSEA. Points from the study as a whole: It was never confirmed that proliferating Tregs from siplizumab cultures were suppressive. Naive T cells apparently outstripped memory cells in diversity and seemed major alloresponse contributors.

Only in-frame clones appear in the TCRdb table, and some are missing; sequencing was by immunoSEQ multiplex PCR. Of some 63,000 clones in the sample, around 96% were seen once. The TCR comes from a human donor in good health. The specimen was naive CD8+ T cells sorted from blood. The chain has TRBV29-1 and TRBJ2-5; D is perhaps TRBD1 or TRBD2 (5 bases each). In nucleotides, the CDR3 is TGCAGCGCCGCGGAACCGGGACGCCAAGAGACCCAGTACTTC. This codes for CSAAEPGRQETQYF.